Shown below are 24 T cell receptor beta chains from a single sample sequenced in a study of shared clonotypes between healthy human individuals. Profiled with immunoSEQ multiplex PCR; TCRdb holds only in-frame clones, not every one. The sample lists 2 million or so clones, 95% seen once, with 0.1% to 0.15% in the top ten. Sequencing input: naive CD4+ T cells sorted from blood. The subset denotes: CD45RA+ positively selected. Source of these receptors: a young man in good health.

The CDR3 nucleotides read TGCGCCAGCAGGCGGGAGGGCCTCACAGATACGCAGTATTTT. Its protein product is CASRREGLTDTQYF. The chain joins TRBV5-1 to TRBJ2-3, with 9 bases aligning to TRBD2. The length of the CDR3 is 14 residues. After removal of 5 bases from V and 2 bases from J, the junction contained 3 bases not matched to a gene. Germline V gene lookup returns CDR1 SGHRS and CDR2 YFSETQ.

This clone has only one observation. The rearrangement uses TRBV28 and TRBJ1-5; the match to TRBD1 covers 7 bases. The CDR3 length is 17 residues. Germline CDR1 and CDR2: MDHEN and SYDVKM. The junction had 15 bases not matched to a gene; V was cut back by 3 bases and J by 7 bases. CDR3 amino acids: CASSLTRGRRLRQPQHF. CDR3 DNA sequence: TGTGCCAGCAGTTTGACCAGGGGGAGGAGGCTTCGGCAGCCCCAGCATTTT.

In the case of this clone: This sample also contains other DNA sequences that code for the same CDR3. The chain's CDR3 is CASSVEGGNTEAFF. The CDR3, as DNA: TGTGCCAGCAGCGTCGAGGGGGGTAACACTGAAGCTTTCTTT. The chain has TRBV9 and TRBJ1-1, with D maybe TRBD1 (6 bases). Germline CDR1 SGDLS, CDR2 YYNGEE. This CDR3 region has 14 residues. V gave up 2 bases and J gave up 2 bases, with 10 bases separating them.

Concerning this clone itself: This could be a read error, since a much larger clone is one nucleotide away. Other DNA sequences of this sample code for an identical CDR3. This chain uses TRBV2 with TRBJ2-2; 13 bases agree with TRBD2. CDR1 is SNHLY and CDR2 is FYNNEI in the germline V gene. The CDR3 covers 17 residues. V dropped 4 bases and J dropped 1; count of bases not matched to a gene: 3. In DNA form, the CDR3 reads TGTGCCAGCAGTGTGGGGACTAGCGGGGTGAACACCGGGGAGCTGTTTTTT. It translates to CASSVGTSGVNTGELFF.

In its sample, this clone was seen a few times. The chain uses TRBV6-6 and TRBJ2-5; the match to TRBD2 covers 11 bases. CDR1 and CDR2 from the germline V gene are MNHNY and SVGAGI (reference sequence). V was pared by 4 bases and J by 4 bases, with 2 bases of the junction left unmatched. The CDR3 loop spans 14 amino acids. The CDR3 region is CASSSGLAGETQYF. The CDR3 region has the DNA TGTGCCAGCAGTTCCGGACTAGCGGGAGAGACCCAGTACTTC.

The chain couples TRBV7-9 to TRBJ1-2, with D tentatively TRBD1 (5 bases). The CDR3 is 13 amino acids. Germline lookup yields CDR1 SEHNR and CDR2 FQNEAQ (reference sequence). Trimming took 1 base from V and 6 from J, leaving 9 bases between them. CDR3 residues: CASSLELGHGYTF. The CDR3 nucleotides read TGTGCCAGCAGCTTAGAACTGGGGCATGGCTACACCTTC.

The chain combines TRBV5-1 with TRBJ2-2; TRBD1 might be the D (5 bases). The germline V gene encodes CDR1 SGHRS and CDR2 YFSETQ. The CDR3 length is 16 residues. Trimming took off 2 bases at V and 3 bases at J, with 14 bases between the two ends. This CDR3 reads CASSLREGAHTGELFF. The CDR3 region has the DNA TGCGCCAGCAGCTTAAGGGAAGGGGCGCACACCGGGGAGCTGTTTTTT.

This clone was detected only a few times. Different DNA sequences within this sample yield the same CDR3. The rearrangement links TRBV18 to TRBJ2-3; D is ambiguous. From germline, CDR1 is KGHSH and CDR2 LQKENI. The CDR3 extends over 13 amino acids. Between the trimmed V and J ends, which lost 0 bases and 1 base, there was a span of 2 bases. This CDR3 reads CASSPPGTDTQYF. The CDR3 DNA reads as TGTGCCAGCTCACCACCGGGCACAGATACGCAGTATTTT. Combining the CDR3 with reference TRBV18 and TRBJ2-3 gives the whole variable domain NAGVMQNPRHLVRRRGQEARLRCSPMKGHSHVYWYRQLPEEGLKFMVYLQKENIIDESGMPKERFSAEFPKEGPSILRIQQVVRGDSAAYFCASSPPGTDTQYFGPGTRLTVL.

The table lists this clone with a few counts. Additional DNA sequences in this sample encode the identical CDR3. The chain links TRBV18 to TRBJ1-5; D gene ambiguous. CDR1 is KGHSH, CDR2 LQKENI, per germline. This CDR3 comprises 14 residues. Trimming cost V 2 bases and J 0 bases, with 5 bases left between them. Written as DNA, the CDR3 is TGTGCCAGCTCACCAGGGGATAGCAATCAGCCCCAGCATTTT. Translating gives CASSPGDSNQPQHF.

About this clone: This sample includes further DNA sequences coding for the same CDR3. The V call is TRBV9, the J call TRBJ2-3; 7 bases match TRBD2. CDR1 is SGDLS, CDR2 YYNGEE, per germline. The CDR3 spans 15 residues. The trim removed 0 bases at V and 6 bases at J, leaving 7 bases unmatched. CDR3 bases: TGTGCCAGCAGCGTAGAGGGCGGGAGAGGGGATACGCAGTATTTT. This codes for CASSVEGGRGDTQYF.

The V gene is TRBV5-4, the J gene TRBJ2-2; 15 nucleotides line up with TRBD2. Germline V gene sequence: CDR1 SGHNT, CDR2 YYREEE (reference sequence). Unmatched junction bases numbered 8, after V lost 5 bases and J lost 6 bases. The CDR3 has 17 amino acids. This CDR3 reads CASSPGLAGGDAGELFF. The CDR3 DNA reads TGTGCCAGCAGTCCGGGACTAGCGGGAGGTGATGCCGGGGAGCTGTTTTTT.

The V gene is TRBV5-1, the J gene TRBJ2-5; D unclear. The CDR3 sequence is 14 residues long. V shed 4 bases and J shed 0 bases, with 10 bases lying between them. CDR1 is SGHRS, CDR2 YFSETQ, per germline. The CDR3 protein is CASSVDGYQETQYF. The CDR3 DNA is TGCGCCAGCAGCGTGGATGGTTACCAAGAGACCCAGTACTTC.

This sequence joins TRBV5-1 and TRBJ1-6, with D hard to call. V was cut by 3 bases and J by 7 bases, with 14 bases left in between. Germline V gene sequence: CDR1 SGHRS, CDR2 YFSETQ. The CDR3 loop spans 15 amino acids. CDR3 sequence (DNA): TGCGCCAGCAGCTCCGGGTCTCAAGGGAATTCACCCCTCCACTTT. It translates to CASSSGSQGNSPLHF.

Details on this clone: Possible read error: a much larger clone is one base away. Additional DNA sequences in this sample encode the identical CDR3. V usage is TRBV7-9 and J usage is TRBJ2-5; D uncertain. CDR3 length: 11 residues. The V end lost 5 bases, the J end lost 2 bases, and 3 bases lay between the germline ends. From germline, CDR1 is SEHNR and CDR2 FQNEAQ (reference sequence). Here the CDR3 reads CASSLQETQYF. In DNA form, the CDR3 reads TGTGCCAGCAGCCTGCAAGAGACCCAGTACTTC.

The J gene is TRBJ2-3, the V gene TRBV5-1; tentative D call: TRBD2 (6 bases). This CDR3 region has 13 residues. Trimming shortened V by 1 base and J by 5 bases, and 8 bases separated the two germline ends. Germline values: CDR1 SGHRS, CDR2 YFSETQ. CDR3 sequence: CASSLQEGDTQYF. Here the CDR3 DNA reads TGCGCCAGCAGCTTGCAGGAGGGAGATACGCAGTATTTT.

A word on this clone: A much larger clone lies a single base off, so this may be a read error. This chain uses TRBV7-2 with TRBJ2-5, with D perhaps TRBD1 or TRBD2 (5 bases each). This CDR3 is 12 amino acids long. V was shortened by 3 bases and J by 3 bases, with 5 bases between the two germline ends. The V gene's germline CDR1 is SGHTA and CDR2 FQGNSA. The CDR3 DNA follows: TGTGCCAGCAGCTTGGGGGAAGAGACCCAGTACTTC. Translation gives CASSLGEETQYF.

This sequence joins TRBV14 and TRBJ2-7, with 9 bases fitting TRBD1. Germline trimming cut 2 bases from V and 3 bases from J; bases unmatched to any gene: 2. The CDR3 has 14 amino acids. CDR1 and CDR2 (germline): SGHDN, FVKESK. CDR3 amino acids: CASSQRTGVYEQYF. CDR3 DNA sequence: TGTGCCAGCAGCCAAAGGACAGGGGTCTACGAGCAGTACTTC. Together with reference TRBV14 and TRBJ2-7, the CDR3 gives the full variable domain: EAGVTQFPSHSVIEKGQTVTLRCDPISGHDNLYWYRRVMGKEIKFLLHFVKESKQDESGMPNNRFLAERTGGTYSTLKVQPAELEDSGVYFCASSQRTGVYEQYFGPGTRLTVT.

The chain combines TRBV28 with TRBJ2-1; TRBD2 aligns across 14 bases. The V segment lost 7 bases and the J segment 8 bases; nucleotides outside the gene matches: 16. Germline CDR1 MDHEN, CDR2 SYDVKM. This CDR3 contains 18 residues. The CDR3 sequence is CASTLTSGRALRIDEQFF. For the CDR3, the DNA is TGTGCCAGCACCCTGACTAGCGGGAGGGCCTTAAGGATCGATGAGCAGTTCTTC. The full variable domain, completed using reference TRBV28 and TRBJ2-1, is DVKVTQSSRYLVKRTGEKVFLECVQDMDHENMFWYRQDPGLGLRLIYFSYDVKMKEKGDIPEGYSVSREKKERFSLILESASTNQTSMYLCASTLTSGRALRIDEQFFGPGTRLTVL.

V is TRBV10-3 and J is TRBJ2-2; D perhaps matches TRBD1 (6 bases). The CDR3 runs 14 residues. The germline gives CDR1 ENHRY, CDR2 SYGVKD. The ends were cut back, 6 bases at V and 2 bases at J, with 10 bases in the middle. The CDR3 DNA is TGTGCCATCAGGGAACAGGGTAACACCGGGGAGCTGTTTTTT. This translates into CAIREQGNTGELFF.

Comments on this clone: Other DNA sequences in this sample translate to the same CDR3. The chain has TRBV19 and TRBJ1-6, with D tentatively TRBD1 (6 bases). The V end was cut by 1 base, the J end by 6 bases, with 7 bases between. The CDR3 sequence is 14 residues long. Germline assignment: CDR1 LNHDA and CDR2 SQIVND (reference sequence). CDR3 in amino acids: CASSIAGANSPLHF. CDR3 bases: TGTGCCAGTAGTATAGCGGGGGCTAATTCACCCCTCCACTTT. The entire variable domain, with the rest obtained from reference TRBV19 and TRBJ1-6, is as follows: DGGITQSPKYLFRKEGQNVTLSCEQNLNHDAMYWYRQDPGQGLRLIYYSQIVNDFQKGDIAEGYSVSREKKESFPLTVTSAQKNPTAFYLCASSIAGANSPLHFGNGTRLTVT.

The chain links TRBV7-2 to TRBJ2-1; no reliable D call. The CDR3 length is 12 residues. The V end lost 5 bases, the J end lost 8 bases, and 10 bases lay between the germline ends. Germline loops: CDR1 SGHTA, CDR2 FQGNSA. Here the CDR3 reads CASSQESHEQFF. The DNA for the CDR3 is TGTGCCAGCAGCCAGGAAAGCCATGAGCAGTTCTTC.

This rearrangement joins TRBV27 to TRBJ2-5; the match to TRBD2 covers 14 bases. The junction had 3 bases not matched to a gene; V was cut back by 2 bases and J by 1 base. CDR1 and CDR2 from the germline V gene are MNHEY and SMNVEV (reference sequence). The CDR3 is 17 residues long. The CDR3, as DNA: TGTGCCAGCAGTTTAGGGACTAGCGGGGGAACCCAAGAGACCCAGTACTTC. This gives the protein CASSLGTSGGTQETQYF.

The chain joins TRBV6-4 to TRBJ2-3, with TRBD2 identical over 11 bases. The V gene end was trimmed by 5 bases and the J gene end by 2 bases; junction bases not matched to a gene: 3. Germline V lookup: CDR1 MRHNA, CDR2 SNTAGT. The CDR3 is 15 amino acids. The CDR3 sequence: CASSLAGGNTDTQYF. For the CDR3, the DNA is TGTGCCAGCAGTCTAGCGGGAGGCAACACAGATACGCAGTATTTT.

This chain joins TRBV19 and TRBJ2-5; no reliable D call. V dropped 0 bases and J dropped 5 bases, with 10 bases sitting between them. The germline gives CDR1 LNHDA, CDR2 SQIVND (reference sequence). The CDR3 has 14 amino acids. The CDR3 region is CASSIENKRETQYF. The CDR3 bases are TGTGCCAGTAGTATAGAAAACAAGAGGGAGACCCAGTACTTC.